Below, 25 T cell receptor beta chains from the same sample are listed, as sequenced in a study of blood T cell repertoires in COVID-19. Clones were sequenced by immunoSEQ multiplex PCR, and TCRdb holds only the in-frame ones, with some missing. The sample includes about 250,000 clones, 89% of them seen just once. Sequences were obtained from peripheral blood. The source is a middle-aged woman who had recovered from COVID-19.

This clone was observed a handful of times. This chain uses TRBV6-4 with TRBJ1-1; 10 positions agree with TRBD1. This CDR3 has 13 residues. Germline V lookup: CDR1 MRHNA, CDR2 SNTAGT. J gave up 5 bases and V 4 bases, and 1 base lay outside the gene matches. The chain's CDR3 is CASSGTGGTEAFF. The CDR3 DNA reads TGTGCCAGCAGTGGGACAGGGGGTACTGAAGCTTTCTTT.

Points on this clone: Different DNA sequences within this sample yield the same CDR3. The V call is TRBV7-9, the J call TRBJ1-1; no definite D call. The V and J ends lost 8 bases and 5 bases respectively, with 9 bases between them. The CDR3 has 11 residues. Germline CDR1 SEHNR, CDR2 FQNEAQ (reference sequence). The CDR3 protein is CASRRETEAFF. The CDR3, as DNA: TGTGCCAGCCGGAGGGAAACTGAAGCTTTCTTT.

This chain joins TRBV6-5 and TRBJ2-7; 9 bases align to TRBD2. In germline, CDR1 is MNHEY, CDR2 SVGAGI. The trim removed 4 bases at V and 3 bases at J, leaving 1 base unmatched. The length of the CDR3 is 13 residues. The CDR3 bases are TGTGCCAGCAGTTCTAGCGGGAACTACGAGCAGTACTTC. It encodes CASSSSGNYEQYF.

The CDR3 nucleotides are TGTGCCAGTAGTGACCCCGGGACTAGCGGGAGTTCAGAGACCCAGTACTTC. This gives the protein CASSDPGTSGSSETQYF. J is TRBJ2-5 and V is TRBV19; 14 positions agree with TRBD2. V gave up 5 bases and J gave up 4 bases; unmatched junction bases: 9. The CDR3 consists of 17 residues. CDR1 and CDR2 from the germline V gene are LNHDA and SQIVND (reference sequence). The whole variable domain, filled in from reference TRBV19 and TRBJ2-5, reads DGGITQSPKYLFRKEGQNVTLSCEQNLNHDAMYWYRQDPGQGLRLIYYSQIVNDFQKGDIAEGYSVSREKKESFPLTVTSAQKNPTAFYLCASSDPGTSGSSETQYFGPGTRLLVL.

The chain combines TRBV2 with TRBJ2-5, with D perhaps matching TRBD2 (5 bases). The CDR3 has 14 amino acids. From germline, CDR1 is SNHLY and CDR2 FYNNEI. V dropped 4 bases and J dropped 7 bases, with 16 bases sitting between them. In nucleotides, the CDR3 is TGTGCCAGCAGTGCGGACGAGGCCGGAGGGACCCAGTACTTC. Encoded protein: CASSADEAGGTQYF. Complete variable domain (other parts from reference TRBV2 and TRBJ2-5): EPEVTQTPSHQVTQMGQEVILRCVPISNHLYFYWYRQILGQKVEFLVSFYNNEISEKSEIFDDQFSVERPDGSNFTLKIRSTKLEDSAMYFCASSADEAGGTQYFGPGTRLLVL.

In regard to this clone: A much larger clone lies a single base off, so this may be a read error. The chain employs TRBV7-9 and TRBJ1-1; TRBD1 aligns across 9 bases. Germline lookup yields CDR1 SEHNR and CDR2 FQNEAQ (reference sequence). The junction had 2 bases not matched to a gene; V was cut back by 5 bases and J by 1 base. CDR3 length: 14 amino acids. CDR3 amino acids: CASSPGQGNTEAFF. CDR3 nucleotides: TGTGCCAGCAGCCCGGGACAGGGGAACACTGAAGCTTTCTTT.

This clone was recorded only once. The genes are TRBV27 and TRBJ2-1; TRBD1 is a possible D gene (5 bases). The germline V gene has CDR1 MNHEY and CDR2 SMNVEV (reference sequence). The CDR3 loop spans 15 amino acids. V dropped 5 bases and J dropped 12 bases, with 23 bases sitting between them. The CDR3 spells CASSPYQAVGHGQFF. CDR3 in DNA: TGTGCCAGCAGTCCCTACCAAGCAGTGGGGCATGGGCAGTTCTTC.

The chain uses TRBV10-1 and TRBJ1-5; 9 positions agree with TRBD1. This CDR3 has 19 amino acids. Germline V CDR1 and CDR2: WNHNN, SYGVQD (reference sequence). J was trimmed by 0 bases and V by 4 bases; bases with no gene match: 13. CDR3 nucleotide sequence: TGCGCCAGCAGTGGGGGCCCGGGACAGGGTCCCTATAGCAATCAGCCCCAGCATTTT. Translating it yields CASSGGPGQGPYSNQPQHF.

The chain recombines TRBV28 with TRBJ2-7; possible D gene TRBD2, 5 bases. V was trimmed by 5 bases and J by 6 bases, leaving 14 bases between them. Germline loops: CDR1 MDHEN, CDR2 SYDVKM. The CDR3 covers 13 residues. As DNA, the CDR3 is TGTGCCAGCAGTCCCACAGACTACGGCGAGCAGTACTTC. The encoded protein is CASSPTDYGEQYF.

The J gene is TRBJ2-5, the V gene TRBV28; 7 bases fit TRBD1. Unmatched junction bases numbered 15, after V lost 5 bases and J lost 3 bases. The germline gives CDR1 MDHEN, CDR2 SYDVKM. This CDR3 has 17 amino acids. The CDR3 protein is CASSIRQGKRLEETQYF. The CDR3 DNA is TGTGCCAGCAGTATCCGACAGGGAAAGAGGCTGGAAGAGACCCAGTACTTC.

The V and J genes are TRBV7-2 and TRBJ2-5, with 12 positions matching TRBD2. The V and J ends lost 2 bases and 4 bases, in that order; junction bases with no gene match: 5. CDR3 length equals 16 residues. Germline V CDR1 and CDR2: SGHTA, FQGNSA. The CDR3, as DNA: TGTGCCAGCAGCTTACTAGCGGGAGGGCCGTCAGAGACCCAGTACTTC. It yields the protein CASSLLAGGPSETQYF.

V and J are TRBV7-7 and TRBJ2-5; 8 nucleotides match TRBD2. This CDR3 is built from 14 residues. The V segment lost 5 bases and the J segment 1 base; nucleotides outside the gene matches: 3. CDR1 SSHAT and CDR2 FNYEAQ come from the germline V gene (reference sequence). The CDR3: CASSLRGAQETQYF. As DNA, the CDR3 is TGTGCCAGCAGCCTGCGGGGGGCCCAAGAGACCCAGTACTTC.

This chain links TRBV7-3 with TRBJ2-3, with 10 bases that match TRBD2. The CDR3 has 17 amino acids. Trimming removed 6 bases from V and 3 bases from J; junction bases left unmatched: 12. The germline V gene encodes CDR1 SGHTA and CDR2 FQGTGA. CDR3 sequence reads: CASSWGASGSGTDTQYF. DNA of the CDR3: TGTGCCAGCAGTTGGGGGGCTAGCGGGAGTGGTACAGATACGCAGTATTTT.

This chain uses TRBV28 with TRBJ2-7, with 10 nucleotides matching TRBD1. After removal of 5 bases from V and 5 bases from J, the junction contained 9 bases not matched to a gene. The length of the CDR3 is 15 residues. Germline CDR1 MDHEN, CDR2 SYDVKM. The CDR3 DNA reads as TGTGCCAGCAGTACTCGACAGGGGGCAACGGACGAGCAGTACTTC. Protein: CASSTRQGATDEQYF. The whole variable domain, filled in from reference TRBV28 and TRBJ2-7, reads DVKVTQSSRYLVKRTGEKVFLECVQDMDHENMFWYRQDPGLGLRLIYFSYDVKMKEKGDIPEGYSVSREKKERFSLILESASTNQTSMYLCASSTRQGATDEQYFGPGTRLTVT.

The chain is built from TRBV7-8 and TRBJ2-5, with D perhaps matching TRBD2 (5 bases). Germline assignment: CDR1 SGHVS and CDR2 FQNEAQ. This CDR3 is 15 amino acids long. V lost 2 bases and J 5 bases, leaving 15 bases between the germline ends. CDR3 nucleotide sequence: TGTGCCAGCAGCTTAAAGCGGACCCTCGTCGAGACCCAGTACTTC. Encoded protein: CASSLKRTLVETQYF.

Written as DNA, the CDR3 is TGTGCCTGGAGTGGCCTAAACAGGGGGGGCCCGAACACCGGGGAGCTGTTTTTT. Its translation: CAWSGLNRGGPNTGELFF. This chain joins TRBV30 and TRBJ2-2; possible D gene TRBD1, 8 bases. The V end was cut by 1 base, the J end by 0 bases, with 18 bases between. CDR1 and CDR2 (germline): GTSNPN, SVGIG (reference sequence). The CDR3 contains 18 residues. The full variable domain, its missing parts supplied by reference TRBV30 and TRBJ2-2, is SQTIHQWPATLVQPVGSPLSLECTVEGTSNPNLYWYRQAAGRGLQLLFYSVGIGQISSEVPQNLSASRPQDRQFILSSKKLLLSDSGFYLCAWSGLNRGGPNTGELFFGEGSRLTVL.

The chain links TRBV7-2 to TRBJ2-2; D is possibly TRBD2 (5 bases). The germline CDR1 and CDR2 sequences are SGHTA and FQGNSA. CDR3 length: 14 amino acids. Deletions cut 2 bases from V and 6 bases from J, with 10 bases between. CDR3 sequence: CASSLILVAGELFF. Written as DNA, the CDR3 is TGTGCCAGCAGCTTAATACTAGTTGCCGGGGAGCTGTTTTTT.

CDR3 nucleotide sequence: TGTGCCAGCAGCCGGGACTTTGTACTTCCAACCCAGCATTTT. Its protein product is CASSRDFVLPTQHF. This chain links TRBV28 with TRBJ1-5; possibly TRBD1 for D (5 bases). The CDR3 is 14 residues long. Germline V gene data show CDR1 as MDHEN and CDR2 as SYDVKM. Trimming removed 6 bases at V and 11 bases at J, with 20 bases between.

The rearrangement links TRBV23-1 to TRBJ1-1; 11 nucleotides match TRBD1. TRBV23-1 is treated as an ORF (open reading frame) with a function not yet certain. The V gene end was trimmed by 4 bases and the J gene end by 1 base; junction bases not matched to a gene: 8. The CDR3 loop spans 17 amino acids. For the CDR3, the DNA is TGCGCCAGCAGTCTCTCGGACAGGGGGCGAGGGAACACTGAAGCTTTCTTT. Translating gives CASSLSDRGRGNTEAFF.

The CDR3 spells CASSIDLRSADNEQYF. The CDR3, as DNA: TGTGCCAGTAGTATAGATCTCAGGTCGGCGGACAACGAGCAGTACTTC. The J gene is TRBJ2-7, the V gene TRBV19; perhaps TRBD1 as D (5 bases). The V end was cut by 0 bases, the J end by 5 bases, with 17 bases between. The germline CDR1 and CDR2 sequences are LNHDA and SQIVND (reference sequence). The CDR3 extends over 16 amino acids.

The chain carries TRBV25-1 and TRBJ1-4; possible D gene TRBD1, 6 bases. Germline V gene sequence: CDR1 MGHDK, CDR2 SYGVNS. V gave up 4 bases and J gave up 6 bases, with 6 bases separating them. The CDR3 is 12 residues long. The CDR3, as DNA: TGTGCCAGCAGTGGACAGGATGAAAAACTGTTTTTT. As protein: CASSGQDEKLFF.

The chain is built from TRBV10-3 and TRBJ1-5; 8 nucleotides line up with TRBD1. With V trimmed by 3 bases and J by 6 bases, 4 bases remained unmatched. CDR1 and CDR2 (germline): ENHRY, SYGVKD. The CDR3 has 14 residues. CDR3 sequence reads: CAISDDRGGQPQHF. CDR3 coding DNA: TGTGCCATCAGTGATGACAGGGGAGGTCAGCCCCAGCATTTT.

This chain links TRBV11-2 with TRBJ2-3; D perhaps matches TRBD2 (6 bases). Germline CDR1 SGHAT, CDR2 FQNNGV. V lost 1 base and J 2 bases, leaving 13 bases between the germline ends. This CDR3 has 16 amino acids. The DNA for the CDR3 is TGTGCCAGCAGCTTAGTTGCGGCGGGACTCACAGATACGCAGTATTTT. It codes for CASSLVAAGLTDTQYF.

The chain links TRBV20-1 to TRBJ2-7; the D gene is possibly TRBD2 (5 bases). The V end lost 3 bases, the J end lost 1 base, and 10 bases lay between the germline ends. This CDR3 region has 13 residues. Germline CDR1 DFQATT, CDR2 SNEGSKA (reference sequence). CDR3 in DNA: TGCAGTGCTAGTGGGGAGTGGTCCTACGAGCAGTACTTC. It codes for CSASGEWSYEQYF.

The V and J genes are TRBV27 and TRBJ2-6, with D possibly being TRBD1 (5 bases). Germline V CDR1 and CDR2: MNHEY, SMNVEV (reference sequence). The CDR3 runs 17 residues. Trimming left V 1 base short and J 0 bases short, with 10 bases between. CDR3 in amino acids: CASSLYPGHSGANVLTF. The CDR3 nucleotides are TGTGCCAGCAGTTTATACCCAGGACACTCTGGGGCCAACGTCCTGACTTTC.